Shown below are 16 T cell receptor beta chains from a single sample sequenced in a study of cytomegalovirus exposure and HLA in healthy donors. Primers for the PCR totalled 60 Vbeta and 13 Jbeta. Assay: immunoSEQ multiplex PCR; the TCRdb copy retains only in-frame clones and omits some. The data show fewer than 120,000 clones, about 86% seen once. Sequenced material: PBMCs. Every receptor here comes from a man between 35 and 55 years old in good health and CMV-seronegative.

This rearrangement joins TRBV28 to TRBJ2-4; tentative D call: TRBD1 (6 bases). V lost 5 bases to trimming and J lost 0 bases, with 14 bases between them. CDR1 MDHEN and CDR2 SYDVKM come from the germline V gene. This CDR3 has 16 amino acids. The CDR3 nucleotides read TGTGCCAGCAGTGGGGGCGGAAGTGCAGCCAAAAACATTCAGTACTTC. It specifies CASSGGGSAAKNIQYF. Full variable domain (remainder filled in from reference TRBV28 and TRBJ2-4): DVKVTQSSRYLVKRTGEKVFLECVQDMDHENMFWYRQDPGLGLRLIYFSYDVKMKEKGDIPEGYSVSREKKERFSLILESASTNQTSMYLCASSGGGSAAKNIQYFGAGTRLSVL.

The rearrangement links TRBV28 to TRBJ1-4, with 7 bases matching TRBD1. J gave up 8 bases and V 6 bases, and 3 bases lay outside the gene matches. The CDR3 contains 12 residues. CDR1 is MDHEN, CDR2 SYDVKM, per germline. As DNA, the CDR3 is TGTGCCAGCAGCCAGGGACAGGAAAAACTGTTTTTT. Its protein product is CASSQGQEKLFF.

The chain couples TRBV28 to TRBJ2-2, with D uncertain. V was clipped by 1 base and J by 6 bases, with 6 bases between them. The CDR3 spans 13 residues. Germline V gene data show CDR1 as MDHEN and CDR2 as SYDVKM. The CDR3 sequence is CASSLSISGELFF. CDR3 nucleotide sequence: TGTGCCAGCAGTTTATCTATCTCCGGGGAGCTGTTTTTT.

V gene TRBV28 combines with J gene TRBJ2-4; 8 bases match TRBD1. CDR1 is MDHEN, CDR2 SYDVKM, per germline. The CDR3 extends over 17 amino acids. V lost 5 bases, J lost 0 bases, and 9 bases stayed unmatched. The CDR3 DNA follows: TGTGCCAGCAGTCAAGGACAGGGTCAACTAGCCAAAAACATTCAGTACTTC. Amino acid sequence: CASSQGQGQLAKNIQYF. The full variable domain, its missing parts supplied by reference TRBV28 and TRBJ2-4, is DVKVTQSSRYLVKRTGEKVFLECVQDMDHENMFWYRQDPGLGLRLIYFSYDVKMKEKGDIPEGYSVSREKKERFSLILESASTNQTSMYLCASSQGQGQLAKNIQYFGAGTRLSVL.

The chain recombines TRBV10-2 with TRBJ2-2; D call uncertain. The CDR3 is 13 residues long. V lost 6 bases to trimming and J lost 0 bases, with 5 bases between them. Germline assignment: CDR1 WSHSY and CDR2 SAAADI. CDR3 coding DNA: TGCGCCAGCAGCTTAACGAACACCGGGGAGCTGTTTTTT. It codes for CASSLTNTGELFF.

The chain links TRBV5-6 to TRBJ1-2; D not certain. The CDR3 is 15 amino acids. The germline gives CDR1 SGHDT, CDR2 YYEEEE. Trimming took off 2 bases at V and 5 bases at J, with 16 bases between the two ends. The CDR3 loop reads CASSFGRGPGYGYTF. The CDR3 coding sequence is TGTGCCAGCAGCTTTGGTCGGGGTCCGGGGTATGGCTACACCTTC.

The chain has TRBV6-5 and TRBJ1-2, with TRBD1 matching 7 bases. With V trimmed by 6 bases and J by 4 bases, 5 bases remained unmatched. This CDR3 contains 13 residues. Germline-derived CDR1 and CDR2 are MNHEY and SVGAGI. CDR3: CASRPTGAYGYTF. The CDR3, as DNA: TGTGCCAGCAGGCCTACAGGGGCCTATGGCTACACCTTC.

The rearrangement links TRBV6-1 to TRBJ2-7; D might be TRBD1 (5 bases). The germline CDR1 and CDR2 sequences are MNHNS and SASEGT. V was shortened by 7 bases and J by 2 bases, with 15 bases between the two germline ends. CDR3 size: 14 residues. CDR3 in DNA: TGTGCCAGCATCACACAGGTTCTCCCCTACGAGCAGTACTTC. It yields the protein CASITQVLPYEQYF.

This clone came up once. The CDR3 coding sequence is TGTGCCAGCAGCCAAGGGCGCTCCATTGGACGGGAAGTCCAAGAGACCCAGTACTTC. It yields the protein CASSQGRSIGREVQETQYF. The V and J genes are TRBV14 and TRBJ2-5; D possibly corresponds to TRBD2 (5 bases). V lost 1 base and J 1 base, leaving 22 bases between the germline ends. Per germline, CDR1 SGHDN and CDR2 FVKESK. The length of the CDR3 is 19 residues.

In its sample, this clone was seen once. The chain employs TRBV14 and TRBJ1-2, with a tentative D call TRBD1 (6 bases). The CDR3 runs to 16 residues. Looked up from germline, CDR1 is SGHDN and CDR2 is FVKESK. The V end was cut by 1 base, the J end by 6 bases, with 18 bases between. CDR3 sequence reads: CASSQGGTRGRDGYTF. Here the CDR3 DNA reads TGTGCCAGCAGCCAAGGGGGAACCAGGGGAAGAGATGGCTACACCTTC.

In DNA form, the CDR3 reads TGTGCCAGCAGCTCAGCACGCGTCTCCTACAATGAGCAGTTCTTC. Translating it yields CASSSARVSYNEQFF. This sequence joins TRBV7-2 and TRBJ2-1; D uncertain. Deletions cut 4 bases from V and 0 bases from J, with 10 bases between. From germline, CDR1 is SGHTA and CDR2 FQGNSA. The CDR3 sequence is 15 residues long.

Concerning this clone itself: Other DNA sequences in this sample translate to the same CDR3. The chain employs TRBV15 and TRBJ2-7; TRBD2 agrees at 7 bases. The CDR3 consists of 14 residues. J gave up 4 bases and V 0 bases, and 3 bases lay outside the gene matches. Germline V gives CDR1 LNHNV, CDR2 YYDKDF (reference sequence). CDR3 DNA sequence: TGTGCCACCAGCAGAGAGGGGGGGTCTTACGAGCAGTACTTC. Protein product: CATSREGGSYEQYF.

A note on this clone: At one end the junction does not follow the germline gene, possibly because of a read error. Other DNA sequences of this sample code for an identical CDR3. The chain uses TRBV30 and TRBJ2-7, with a possible D match to TRBD1 (5 bases). There are 12 residues in the CDR3. Germline V gives CDR1 GTSNPN, CDR2 SVGIG (reference sequence). CDR3 in DNA: TGTGCCTGGAGGGGGCTCTCCCACGAGCAGTACTTC. Its translation is CAWRGLSHEQYF.

The chain recombines TRBV5-4 with TRBJ2-1, with 11 bases matching TRBD1. Germline V gene sequence: CDR1 SGHNT, CDR2 YYREEE (reference sequence). With V trimmed by 7 bases and J by 4 bases, 10 bases remained unmatched. The CDR3 sequence is 16 residues long. CDR3 DNA sequence: TGTGCCAGCTCTTCTGGACAGGGGGCAAAATACAATGAGCAGTTCTTC. Translation: CASSSGQGAKYNEQFF. Drawing the rest from reference TRBV5-4 and TRBJ2-1, the complete variable domain is ETGVTQSPTHLIKTRGQQVTLRCSSQSGHNTVSWYQQALGQGPQFIFQYYREEENGRGNFPPRFSGLQFPNYSSELNVNALELDDSALYLCASSSGQGAKYNEQFFGPGTRLTVL.

The rearrangement uses TRBV5-1 and TRBJ2-2; weak D call: TRBD1 (5 bases). V was cut by 4 bases and J by 7 bases, with 17 bases left in between. This CDR3 has 15 residues. The germline V gene has CDR1 SGHRS and CDR2 YFSETQ. The CDR3 loop reads CASSTFPGSGGELFF. The CDR3 coding sequence is TGCGCCAGCAGCACATTCCCAGGGTCTGGCGGGGAGCTGTTTTTT.

This clone has a single count. The rearrangement joins TRBV6-1 to TRBJ1-5; D not certain. V was shortened by 2 bases and J by 4 bases, with 12 bases between the two germline ends. CDR3 size: 15 residues. Germline-derived CDR1 and CDR2 are MNHNS and SASEGT. The CDR3 is CASSELLYSNQPQHF. Written as DNA, the CDR3 is TGTGCCAGCAGTGAACTACTATACTCTAATCAGCCCCAGCATTTT.